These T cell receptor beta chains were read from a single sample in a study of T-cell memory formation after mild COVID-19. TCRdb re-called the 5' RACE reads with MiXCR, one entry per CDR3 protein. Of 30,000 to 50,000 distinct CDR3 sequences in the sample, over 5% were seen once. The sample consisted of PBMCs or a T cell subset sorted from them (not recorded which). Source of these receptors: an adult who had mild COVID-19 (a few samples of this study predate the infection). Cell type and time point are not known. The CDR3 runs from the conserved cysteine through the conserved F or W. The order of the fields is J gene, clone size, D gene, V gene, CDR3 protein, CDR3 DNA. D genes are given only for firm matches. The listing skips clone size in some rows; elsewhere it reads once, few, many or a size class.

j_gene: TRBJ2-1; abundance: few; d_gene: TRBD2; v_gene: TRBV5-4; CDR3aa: CASSLGSGRWANEQFF; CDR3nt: TGTGCCAGCAGCCTCGGGAGCGGGAGATGGGCTAATGAGCAGTTCTTC
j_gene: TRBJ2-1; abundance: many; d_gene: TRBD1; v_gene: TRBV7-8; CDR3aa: CASSKDRDSYNEQFF; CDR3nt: TGTGCCAGCAGCAAAGACAGGGACTCCTACAATGAGCAGTTCTTC
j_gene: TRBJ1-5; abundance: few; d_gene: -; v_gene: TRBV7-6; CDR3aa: CASSLAHGSQQHF; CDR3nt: TGTGCCAGCAGCTTAGCTCACGGTAGCCAACAGCATTTT
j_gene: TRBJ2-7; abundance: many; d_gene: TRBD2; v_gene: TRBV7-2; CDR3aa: CASSFRTSGSGEQYF; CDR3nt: TGTGCCAGCAGCTTCCGGACTAGCGGGAGTGGCGAGCAGTACTTC
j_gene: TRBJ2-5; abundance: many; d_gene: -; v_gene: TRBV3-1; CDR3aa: CASSLGPRAQETQYF; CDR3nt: TGTGCCAGCAGCCTCGGACCCCGAGCCCAAGAGACCCAGTACTTC
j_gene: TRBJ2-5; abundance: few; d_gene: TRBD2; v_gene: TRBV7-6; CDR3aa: CASSPTGLAGTDQYF; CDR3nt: TGTGCCAGCAGCCCGACGGGACTAGCGGGGACCGACCAGTACTTC
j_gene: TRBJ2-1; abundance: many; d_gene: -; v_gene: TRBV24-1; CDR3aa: CATSDSSQGNEQFF; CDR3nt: TGTGCCACCAGTGATTCGTCACAGGGAAATGAGCAGTTCTTC
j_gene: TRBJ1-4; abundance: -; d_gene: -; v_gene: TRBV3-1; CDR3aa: CASSHRDSRRDEKLFF; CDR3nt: TGTGCCAGCAGCCATCGGGACTCCCGGCGGGACGAAAAACTGTTTTTT
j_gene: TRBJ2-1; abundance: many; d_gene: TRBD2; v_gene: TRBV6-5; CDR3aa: CASSPGTSGMIYNEQFF; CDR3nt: TGTGCCAGCAGCCCAGGGACTAGCGGGATGATCTACAATGAGCAGTTCTTC
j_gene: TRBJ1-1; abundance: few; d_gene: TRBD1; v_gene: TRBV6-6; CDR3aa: CASTHTGENTEAFF; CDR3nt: TGTGCCAGCACTCATACAGGGGAAAACACTGAAGCTTTCTTT
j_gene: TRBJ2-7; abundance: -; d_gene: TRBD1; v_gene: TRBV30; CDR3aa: CAWSVQGASDEQYF; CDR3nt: TGTGCCTGGAGTGTACAGGGGGCCTCGGATGAGCAGTACTTC
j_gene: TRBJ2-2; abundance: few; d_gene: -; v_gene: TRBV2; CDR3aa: CASSVRSAPNSGELFF; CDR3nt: TGTGCCAGCAGTGTGCGGTCAGCCCCGAACTCCGGGGAGCTGTTTTTT
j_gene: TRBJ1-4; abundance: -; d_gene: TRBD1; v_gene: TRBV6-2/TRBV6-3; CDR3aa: CASSSPTGGRNEKLFF; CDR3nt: TGTGCCAGCAGTTCTCCGACAGGGGGTAGGAATGAAAAACTGTTTTTT
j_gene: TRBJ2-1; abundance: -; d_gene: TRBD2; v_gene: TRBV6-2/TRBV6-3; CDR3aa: CASSSTSGNEQFF; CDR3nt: TGTGCCAGCAGTTCAACTAGCGGGAACGAGCAGTTCTTC
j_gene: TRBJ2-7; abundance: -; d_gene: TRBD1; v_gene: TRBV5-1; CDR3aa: CASSLADRIRQYF; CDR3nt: TGCGCCAGCAGCTTGGCGGACAGGATCAGGCAGTACTTC
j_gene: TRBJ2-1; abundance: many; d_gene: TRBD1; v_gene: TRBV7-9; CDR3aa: CASRSRVRDREDNEQFF; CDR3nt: TGTGCCAGCAGATCCCGGGTCAGGGACAGGGAAGACAATGAGCAGTTCTTC
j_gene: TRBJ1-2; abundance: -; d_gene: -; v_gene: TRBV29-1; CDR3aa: CSVGGLGDYGYTF; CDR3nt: TGCAGCGTTGGAGGACTGGGGGACTATGGCTACACCTTC
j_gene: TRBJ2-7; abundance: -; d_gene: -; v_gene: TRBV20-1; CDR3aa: CSAGTPGAYEQYF; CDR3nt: TGCAGTGCTGGGACCCCGGGAGCCTACGAGCAGTACTTC
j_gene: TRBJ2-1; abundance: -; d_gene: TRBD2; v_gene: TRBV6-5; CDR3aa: CASSYSGGGAYNEQFF; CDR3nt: TGTGCCAGCAGTTACTCGGGCGGGGGGGCATACAATGAGCAGTTCTTC
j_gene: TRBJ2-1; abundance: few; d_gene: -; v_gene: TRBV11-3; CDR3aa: CASRSTGEQFF; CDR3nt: TGTGCCAGCAGATCGACAGGTGAGCAGTTCTTC
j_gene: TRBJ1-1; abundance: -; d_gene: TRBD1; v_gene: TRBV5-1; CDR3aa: CASSFYRGLYTEAFF; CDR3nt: TGCGCCAGCAGCTTCTACAGGGGCCTTTACACTGAAGCTTTCTTT
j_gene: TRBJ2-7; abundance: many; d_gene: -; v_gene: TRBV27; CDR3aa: CASRGGSYEQYF; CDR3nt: TGTGCCAGCAGGGGGGGTTCCTACGAGCAGTACTTC
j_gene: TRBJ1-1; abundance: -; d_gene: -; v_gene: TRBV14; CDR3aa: CASSLTRGRTEAFF; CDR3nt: TGTGCCAGCAGCCTTACCCGGGGTAGGACTGAAGCTTTCTTT
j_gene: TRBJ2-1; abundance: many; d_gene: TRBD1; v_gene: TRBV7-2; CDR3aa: CASSFDRGPVNEQFF; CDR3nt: TGTGCCAGCAGCTTTGACAGGGGGCCAGTGAATGAGCAGTTCTTC
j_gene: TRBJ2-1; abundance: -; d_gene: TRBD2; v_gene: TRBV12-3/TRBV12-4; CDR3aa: CASRGLAGSSYNEQFF; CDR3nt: TGTGCCAGCAGAGGACTAGCGGGTAGCTCCTACAATGAGCAGTTCTTC
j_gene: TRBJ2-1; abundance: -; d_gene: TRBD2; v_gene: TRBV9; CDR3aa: CASSVGLLGAGGYNEQFF; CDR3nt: TGTGCCAGCAGCGTAGGACTCCTAGGAGCGGGGGGTTACAATGAGCAGTTCTTC
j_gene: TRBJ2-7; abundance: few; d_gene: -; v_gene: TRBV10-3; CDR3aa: CAISEGSFSYEQYF; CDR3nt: TGTGCCATCAGTGAGGGCAGTTTCTCCTACGAGCAGTACTTC
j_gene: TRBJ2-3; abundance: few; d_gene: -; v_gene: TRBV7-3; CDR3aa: CASSLTVGDTQYF; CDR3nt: TGTGCCAGCAGCTTAACCGTCGGAGATACGCAGTATTTT
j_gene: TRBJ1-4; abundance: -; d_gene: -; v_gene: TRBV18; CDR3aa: CASSPATNEKLFF; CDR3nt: TGTGCCAGCTCACCTGCAACTAATGAAAAACTGTTTTTT
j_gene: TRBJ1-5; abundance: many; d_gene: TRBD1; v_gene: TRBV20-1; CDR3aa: CSASSPRGTNQPQHF; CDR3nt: TGCAGTGCTAGTTCCCCCAGGGGGACGAATCAGCCCCAGCATTTT
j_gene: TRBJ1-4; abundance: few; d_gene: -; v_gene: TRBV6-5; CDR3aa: CASGRGHEKLFF; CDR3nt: TGTGCCAGCGGGAGGGGTCATGAAAAACTGTTTTTT